Listed here are 9 T cell receptor beta chains from one sample, sequenced in a study of cytomegalovirus exposure and HLA in healthy donors (dated by TCRdb to about 2017). Receptor libraries were prepared by the immunoSEQ multiplex PCR assay. A mixture of 60 forward primers for TCR Vbeta segments and 13 reverse primers for TCR Jbeta segments was used in the multiplex PCR. TCRdb limited this immuneACCESS table to in-frame rearrangements with V and J called. A share of clones is missing; checked studies link under half to unresolved V genes, and the rest is unexplained. In all, the sample holds approximately 110,000 clones, and roughly 15% of those were seen once. 1.9% of the sample comes from the top ten. The source material was PBMCs. The receptors shown here come from a woman aged 18-29 years in good health and CMV-seronegative.

CDR3 amino acids: CASSPSYSSYEQYF. CDR3 DNA: TGTGCCAGCAGTCCCTCCTACAGCTCCTACGAGCAGTACTTC. The J gene is TRBJ2-7, the V gene TRBV6-1; D unresolved. CDR1 and CDR2 from the germline V gene are MNHNS and SASEGT. With 5 bases removed from V and 0 bases from J, the gap between germline ends came to 11 bases. This CDR3 spans 14 amino acids.

The chain employs TRBV5-6 and TRBJ1-6; TRBD1 is a possible D gene (5 bases). Deletions cut 5 bases from V and 12 bases from J, with 15 bases between. This CDR3 comprises 13 residues. Germline CDR1 is SGHDT and CDR2 is YYEEEE. CDR3 loop: CASSTITGLPLHF. CDR3 bases: TGTGCCAGCAGTACGATAACAGGTCTACCCCTCCACTTT.

This clone was seen only a few times. V gene TRBV6-5 combines with J gene TRBJ2-2, with D tentatively TRBD2 (6 bases). Between the trimmed V and J ends, which lost 2 bases and 8 bases, there was a span of 12 bases. Germline CDR1 reads MNHEY; CDR2 reads SVGAGI. The CDR3 covers 14 residues. CDR3 residues: CASSYGGSTGELFF. CDR3 DNA: TGTGCCAGCAGTTACGGGGGGAGTACGGGGGAGCTGTTTTTT.

This clone was found a few times. The junction departs from germline at one end; a sequencing error may be responsible. J is TRBJ2-7 and V is TRBV13, with no clear D. Germline loops: CDR1 PRHDT, CDR2 FYEKMQ (reference sequence). The CDR3 has 13 amino acids. CDR3 nucleotide sequence: TGTGCCAGCAGCCTAGGGTTTCACTACGAGCAGTACTTC. Translating gives CASSLGFHYEQYF.

This clone was counted only a few times. The gene calls are TRBV28 and TRBJ2-7; a possible D gene is TRBD2 (5 bases). V lost 3 bases to trimming and J lost 4 bases, with 16 bases between them. Per germline, CDR1 MDHEN and CDR2 SYDVKM. This CDR3 is built from 15 residues. CDR3 coding DNA: TGTGCCAGCAGTTTGAGGCCGGTGGGAGTTTACGAGCAGTACTTC. It is translated as CASSLRPVGVYEQYF.

The rearrangement links TRBV19 to TRBJ2-2; TRBD2 is a possible D gene (5 bases). This CDR3 region has 16 residues. Trimming took 3 bases from V and 7 from J, leaving 18 bases between them. Germline V gene data show CDR1 as LNHDA and CDR2 as SQIVND (reference sequence). The CDR3 region has the DNA TGTGCCAGTAGTATCCCGGACCACCGGGGAGTCGGGGAGCTGTTTTTT. Translated: CASSIPDHRGVGELFF.

This clone has more than one count but fewer than ten. The chain carries TRBV28 and TRBJ2-3, with 12 nucleotides matching TRBD2. The V segment lost 5 bases and the J segment 5 bases; nucleotides outside the gene matches: 5. The CDR3 is 15 residues long. From germline, CDR1 is MDHEN and CDR2 SYDVKM. CDR3 in DNA: TGTGCCAGCAGTCAGACTAGCGGGAGTCAAGATACGCAGTATTTT. Translated, it gives CASSQTSGSQDTQYF.

This clone was counted a few times. The J gene is TRBJ2-5, the V gene TRBV5-4; 7 bases map to TRBD1. The CDR3 has 15 residues. CDR1 and CDR2 from the germline V gene are SGHNT and YYREEE (reference sequence). Trimming took 3 bases from V and 5 from J; bases not matched to a gene: 10. CDR3: CASSSPGQIGETQYF. CDR3 nucleotide sequence: TGTGCCAGCAGCTCACCGGGACAGATAGGGGAGACCCAGTACTTC.

This clone has just a few counts. V is TRBV13 and J is TRBJ2-7; 9 bases agree with TRBD2. The CDR3 is 17 residues long. V shed 1 base and J 4 bases; nucleotides not matched to a gene: 11. The germline V gene encodes CDR1 PRHDT and CDR2 FYEKMQ (reference sequence). The CDR3 DNA sequence: TGTGCCAGCAGCTTAGATAGCGGGGGCACTCGAAGATACGAGCAGTACTTC. It yields the protein CASSLDSGGTRRYEQYF.